This TCR beta chain is drawn from a study of T cells after yellow fever vaccination (dated by TCRdb to the late 2010s). Regarding the research as a whole: The SMART-Seq v4 Ultra Low Input RNA kit was used to prepare libraries from fractions with low cell numbers. To track T-cell clones before and after primary and booster YFV17D yellow fever vaccination, bulk TCR alpha and beta repertoires were sequenced longitudinally. Two healthy male donors, one aged 18 to 29 and one aged 30 to 40 years, were included in the cohort. Blood samples were taken at several timepoints before and after primary and secondary immunization, and bulk PBMC replicates and cell subsets were isolated. Findings and caveats that apply to the study as a whole: After the booster, most clones that had expanded after primary vaccination were detected again (over 95% of CD4 and around 88% of CD8), suggesting broad maintenance of memory. Computational filtering was needed because FACS-sorted repertoires could contain abundant contaminating clonotypes from the bulk population. The secondary T-cell response was weaker than the primary response but faster, peaking on day 5 instead of day 15. Because the study included only two donors, the extent to which the findings can be generalized is limited. A small fraction of clonotypes showed up in both the CD4 and CD8 compartments, probably as a result of convergent recombination.

Read against the paper, the sample's treatment or condition label means: live attenuated yellow fever vaccine strain. A standard Ficoll-Paque protocol was used to isolate PBMCs from peripheral blood. Dynabeads CD4 and CD8 positive selection kits were used to isolate CD4 and CD8 T-cell fractions. TriZol was used to extract RNA from bulk PBMCs, CD4 and CD8 fractions, and dextramer-positive and dextramer-negative fractions. This clonotype was observed a handful of times. Its antigen has not been determined. There are no base qualities to consult, and no much larger clone falls within one base. The CDR3 covers 14 residues, taking in both the cysteine and the phenylalanine. The retained sequence is limited to the CDR3, 42 bases, with the frame set at the first base. CDR1 MDHEN and CDR2 SYDVKM are derived from the germline V gene. V is cut by 2 bases and J by 3 bases, and the space between the germline ends is 10 bases.

Sequencing took place on an Illumina NovaSeq 6000. TCR cDNA was made using 5'RACE template switching, a step that added a universal primer site and unique molecular identifiers. cDNA synthesis was primed from both the TCR alpha and TCR beta constant segments. Two PCR steps were used to amplify libraries, with sample barcodes and sequencing adapters being added in the second step. Libraries were sequenced on Illumina HiSeq 2500 (2x100 bp) or NovaSeq (2x150 bp). Regarding the original processing steps: Demultiplexing of reads and collapsing into UMI consensus sequences were performed with MIGEC, and V(D)J alignment was carried out with MiXCR. Vaccine-responding clonotypes were identified with edgeR using replicate PBMC samples, with FDR below 0.01 and a log2 fold change above 5 up to day 15 being required. Bulk clonotypes were assigned CD4 or CD8 identity according to which sequenced CD4 or CD8 repertoire held them at higher abundance. In TCRdb, the public reads were trimmed at Q25 with fastp and aligned with MiXCR, with productive beta chains retained. Here each entry gathers all rows of one CDR3 protein and keeps the most common genes and DNA. The V and J calls shown here were made by TCRdb, not taken from the authors' results. The sample records 95,000 to 100,000 distinct CDR3 sequences, around 5.5% of which are singletons. The top ten clones comprise about two fifths of the sample.

Specimen: CD8+ T cells sorted from PBMCs, collected 10 days after the yellow fever booster vaccination. The sequence joins TRBV28 to TRBJ1-1; the D segment cannot be called with confidence. This receptor was obtained from a man aged 18 to 30 who received the YFV17D yellow fever vaccine. The CDR3 region has the sequence CASSLLDLDTEAFF. DNA sequence: TGTGCCAGCAGTTTACTTGACCTAGACACTGAAGCTTTCTTT.